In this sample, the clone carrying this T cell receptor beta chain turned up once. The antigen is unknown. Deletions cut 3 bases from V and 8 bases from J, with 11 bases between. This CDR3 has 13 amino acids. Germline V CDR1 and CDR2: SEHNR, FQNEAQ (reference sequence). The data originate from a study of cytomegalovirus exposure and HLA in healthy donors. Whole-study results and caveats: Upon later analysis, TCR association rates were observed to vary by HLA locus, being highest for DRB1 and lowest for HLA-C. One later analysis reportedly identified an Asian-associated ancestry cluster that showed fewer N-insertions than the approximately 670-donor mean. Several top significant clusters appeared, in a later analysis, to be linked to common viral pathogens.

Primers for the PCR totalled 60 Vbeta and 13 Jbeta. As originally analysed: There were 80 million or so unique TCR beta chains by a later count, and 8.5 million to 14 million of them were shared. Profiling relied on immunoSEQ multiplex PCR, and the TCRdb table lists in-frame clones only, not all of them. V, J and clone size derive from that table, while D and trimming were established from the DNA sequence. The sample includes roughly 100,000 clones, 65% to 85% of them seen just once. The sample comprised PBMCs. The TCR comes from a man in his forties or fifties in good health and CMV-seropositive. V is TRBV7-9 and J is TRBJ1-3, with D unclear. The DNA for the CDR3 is TGTGCCAGCAGCTTCTCCGGGGAATACACCATATATTTT. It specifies CASSFSGEYTIYF.